This TCR beta chain was profiled in a study of T-cell memory formation after mild COVID-19. Regarding the study as a whole: Clones that contracted from day 15 to 85 had balanced CD4/CD8; later expanders were CD4+ biased. Pre-infection memory carried some responding clones, suggesting that cross-reactive memory joined.

The V segment lost 6 bases and the J segment 12 bases; nucleotides outside the gene matches: 6. CDR1 SNHLY and CDR2 FYNNEI come from the germline V gene. The CDR3 covers 12 residues. MiXCR, applied by TCRdb to the 5' RACE reads, yields one record per CDR3 protein. The sample gives about 57,000 distinct CDR3 sequences, 12% of which show up once; around 25% is in the top ten. On this clonotype itself: Its antigen is still unknown. This clone may be a read error of a much larger clone one base away.

The V call is TRBV2, the J call TRBJ2-1; 9 bases fit TRBD2. Sequenced sample: PBMCs or a T cell subset sorted from them (not recorded which). This clonotype was obtained from a young man who had mild COVID-19 (a few samples of this study predate the infection). Cell type and time point are not known. The DNA for the CDR3 is TGTGCCAGCAGGGCTAGCGGGGAGTCGCAGTTCTTC. Translated, it gives CASRASGESQFF.